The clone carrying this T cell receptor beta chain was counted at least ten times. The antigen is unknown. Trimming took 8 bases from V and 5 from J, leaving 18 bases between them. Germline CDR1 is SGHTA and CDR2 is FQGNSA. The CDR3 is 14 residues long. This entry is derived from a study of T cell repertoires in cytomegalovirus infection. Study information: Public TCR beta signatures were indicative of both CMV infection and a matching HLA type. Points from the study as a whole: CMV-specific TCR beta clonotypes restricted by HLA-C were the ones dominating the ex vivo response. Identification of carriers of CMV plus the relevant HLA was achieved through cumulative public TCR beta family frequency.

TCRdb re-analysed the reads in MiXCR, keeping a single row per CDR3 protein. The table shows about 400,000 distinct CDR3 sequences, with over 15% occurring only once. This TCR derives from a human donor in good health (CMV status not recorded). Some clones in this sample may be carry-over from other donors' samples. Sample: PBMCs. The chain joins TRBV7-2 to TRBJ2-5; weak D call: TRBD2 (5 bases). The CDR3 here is CASPGNPRRETQYF. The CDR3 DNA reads TGTGCCAGCCCCGGGAACCCCCGAAGGGAGACCCAGTACTTC.